A selection of T cell receptor beta chains follows, all from one sample in a study of T cell changes during pregnancy in multiple sclerosis. TCRdb's table, derived via immunoSEQ multiplex PCR, lists solely in-frame clones and lacks some. The data show over 50,000 clones, 70% to 90% seen once. This material consisted of CD4+ T cells from peripheral blood mononuclear cells, taken in the third trimester of pregnancy. The receptors derive from a female donor with multiple sclerosis, enrolled in a pregnancy study. Both conserved end residues are part of each CDR3. The D gene is left open where the match is weak. Expanded clones are given a class, and other clones once, few, many or no size at all.

V gene	J gene	clone size	D gene	CDR3 protein	CDR3 DNA
TRBV9	TRBJ2-2	.	.	CASSVSGENTGELFF	TGTGCCAGCAGCGTATCCGGGGAAAACACCGGGGAGCTGTTTTTT
TRBV7-9	TRBJ1-2	.	TRBD1	CASSSDRGGNYGYTF	TGTGCCAGCAGCTCCGACAGGGGCGGGAACTATGGCTACACCTTC
TRBV6-1	TRBJ2-5	.	.	CASKRDSGRETQYF	TGTGCCAGCAAACGGGACTCGGGTCGAGAGACCCAGTACTTC
TRBV19	TRBJ1-1	.	TRBD1	CASSIFPGTGNTEAFF	TGTGCCAGTAGTATTTTCCCAGGGACAGGGAACACTGAAGCTTTCTTT
TRBV7-3	TRBJ2-2	.	.	CASGSSFPGELFF	TGTGCCAGCGGTAGCAGTTTTCCCGGGGAGCTGTTTTTT
TRBV10-3	TRBJ2-1	once	.	CAISEQTYNEQFF	TGTGCCATCAGTGAACAGACCTACAATGAGCAGTTCTTC
TRBV10-1	TRBJ2-1	once	TRBD2	CASSPGTSGEQFF	TGCGCCAGCAGTCCGGGGACTAGCGGTGAGCAGTTCTTC
TRBV5-1	TRBJ1-2	.	TRBD1	CASSLSGTGPYGYTF	TGCGCCAGCAGCTTGTCCGGGACAGGGCCCTATGGCTACACCTTC
TRBV14	TRBJ1-2	.	.	CASSQGGLPDYTF	TGTGCCAGCAGCCAAGGAGGGTTGCCGGACTACACCTTC
TRBV12-5	TRBJ2-1	.	.	CASGLVLTEQFF	TGTGCTAGTGGTTTGGTACTAACCGAGCAGTTCTTC
TRBV7-9	TRBJ1-1	.	.	CASSLVSGFGTEAFF	TGTGCCAGCAGCTTAGTATCAGGGTTTGGCACTGAAGCTTTCTTT
TRBV6-1	TRBJ2-3	.	TRBD2	CASSGLLAGVTDTQYF	TGTGCCAGCAGTGGCCTACTAGCGGGAGTTACAGATACGCAGTATTTT
TRBV4-1	TRBJ1-1	.	TRBD1	CASSLGGGRNTEAFF	TGCGCCAGCAGCCTCGGAGGGGGCAGGAACACTGAAGCTTTCTTT
TRBV11-2	TRBJ1-2	.	.	CASSLDQGNYGYTF	TGTGCCAGCAGCTTGGATCAGGGTAACTATGGCTACACCTTC
TRBV7-8	TRBJ2-7	.	.	CASSPEYEQYF	TGTGCCAGCAGCCCTGAGTACGAGCAGTACTTC
TRBV29-1	TRBJ2-7	.	TRBD1	CSVESGTGRVGQYF	TGCAGCGTTGAGTCCGGGACAGGGAGGGTCGGGCAGTACTTC
TRBV6-1	TRBJ1-2	.	.	CASSENRSYGYTF	TGTGCCAGCAGTGAAAATCGGAGCTATGGCTACACCTTC
TRBV7-9	TRBJ1-6	.	.	CASSLLTGDNSPLHF	TGTGCCAGCAGCTTACTGACAGGTGATAATTCACCCCTCCACTTT
TRBV14	TRBJ1-2	.	TRBD1	CASSQAAGGHGYTF	TGTGCCAGCAGCCAAGCAGCAGGGGGCCATGGCTACACCTTC
TRBV5-1	TRBJ1-1	.	.	CASSLTGSRGTEAFF	TGCGCCAGCAGCTTGACAGGGTCGAGGGGCACTGAAGCTTTCTTT
TRBV9	TRBJ2-1	.	TRBD2	CASSSSTSGRADNEQFF	TGTGCCAGCAGCTCCTCGACTAGCGGGAGGGCCGACAATGAGCAGTTCTTC
TRBV9	TRBJ2-5	.	TRBD2	CASSPSIAGGRGGETQYF	TGTGCCAGCAGCCCCTCCATAGCGGGGGGGCGGGGAGGAGAGACCCAGTACTTC
TRBV18	TRBJ2-7	.	.	CASSPNTYGQSSYEQYF	TGTGCCAGCTCACCGAACACGTACGGACAGAGCTCCTACGAGCAGTACTTC
TRBV5-1	TRBJ2-5	.	TRBD2	CASSPGASGGIGETQYF	TGCGCCAGCAGCCCCGGTGCTAGCGGGGGGATAGGAGAGACCCAGTACTTC
TRBV7-2	TRBJ2-7	.	TRBD1	CASSARAGTGIEQYF	TGTGCCAGCAGCGCCCGCGCCGGGACAGGGATTGAGCAGTACTTC
TRBV27	TRBJ2-7	.	TRBD1	CASSPDRANSYEQYF	TGTGCCAGCAGCCCGGACAGGGCTAACTCCTACGAGCAGTACTTC
TRBV30	TRBJ2-1	.	.	CAWSGTVRNEQFF	TGTGCCTGGAGTGGGACAGTCAGGAATGAGCAGTTCTTC
TRBV5-6	TRBJ2-6	once	.	CASSLLRAGANVLTF	TGTGCCAGCAGCTTGTTGAGGGCTGGGGCCAACGTCCTGACTTTC
TRBV7-8	TRBJ2-6	.	TRBD1	CASSLQLTGESSGANVLTF	TGTGCCAGCAGCCTCCAACTGACAGGGGAGAGCTCTGGGGCCAACGTCCTGACTTTC
TRBV7-9	TRBJ1-3	.	TRBD1	CASSFSGGVDSGNTIYF	TGTGCCAGCAGCTTCTCAGGGGGCGTCGACTCTGGAAACACCATATATTTT
TRBV29-1	TRBJ1-1	.	.	CSVEGGRGTEAFF	TGCAGCGTTGAAGGGGGGAGGGGCACTGAAGCTTTCTTT
TRBV5-6	TRBJ1-2	.	.	CASSLTGSPLTNYGYTF	TGTGCCAGCAGCTTGACAGGGTCCCCACTAACTAACTATGGCTACACCTTC
TRBV2	TRBJ2-5	.	TRBD1	CASNGQGREETQYF	TGTGCCAGCAATGGACAGGGCCGGGAAGAGACCCAGTACTTC
TRBV30	TRBJ1-4	.	.	CAWRFARITNEKLFF	TGTGCCTGGCGTTTCGCCAGGATAACTAATGAAAAACTGTTTTTT
TRBV11-2	TRBJ2-3	few	.	CASSLYSTDTQYF	TGTGCCAGCAGCTTATACAGTACAGATACGCAGTATTTT
TRBV9	TRBJ1-6	.	.	CASSDTGNQYGSPLHF	TGTGCCAGCAGTGATACAGGTAACCAATATGGTTCACCCCTCCACTTT
TRBV18	TRBJ1-3	.	TRBD1	CASSSRDSISGNTIYF	TGTGCCAGCTCATCTCGGGACAGTATCTCTGGAAACACCATATATTTT
TRBV4-3	TRBJ1-4	.	TRBD1	CASSGTGEKYPNEKLFF	TGCGCCAGCAGCGGGACAGGGGAGAAGTATCCCAATGAAAAACTGTTTTTT
TRBV7-2	TRBJ2-7	.	TRBD2	CAILPGGSYEQYF	TGTGCCATACTTCCGGGGGGCTCCTACGAGCAGTACTTC
TRBV29-1	TRBJ1-5	.	.	CSVEGGQPDQPQHF	TGCAGCGTTGAAGGGGGGCAGCCAGATCAGCCCCAGCATTTT